This T cell receptor (beta chain) was obtained from a study of blood T cell repertoires in COVID-19 (dated by TCRdb to 2020 to 2021). Looking at the study overall: Collaborator samples came from the United States, Italy and Spain and covered acute and convalescent phases of COVID-19. Subjects who had been exposed to COVID-19, were actively infected with it, or had recovered from it provided the deeply sampled blood TCRbeta repertoires that made up the dataset. The material from the prospective study consisted of cDNA or gDNA derived from T cells, B-cell-depleted T cells, or PBMCs. A freely available public database, intended as a resource for researchers studying the immune response to SARS-CoV-2, is where the repertoires were released. The samples were drawn from two sources: the first 160 participants of the ongoing ImmuneRACE study, and 1,000 to 1,500 subjects contributed by 6 global collaborators. Where available, HLA class I and class II types were obtained from metadata supplied by the sample provider rather than from assay-based typing. A de-identified subject ID, COVID-19 status, age in years and sex were almost always included in the sample metadata. Points the paper makes about the study in general: How much clinical and demographic metadata was included differed by source and by participant, and the metadata was provided uncurated.

Based on the germline V gene, the CDR1 and CDR2 sequences are MNHEY and SVGAGI. Including the terminal cysteine and phenylalanine, the CDR3 comprises 14 residues. Only the CDR3 portion is preserved as DNA: 42 bases, with reading frame beginning at the first base. V and J lose 5 bases and 7 bases, and a span of 12 bases separates them. With respect to this clone: Its antigen has not been determined. Base qualities are not at hand, and no much larger clone is one base apart.

The collaborating institutions used their own protocols to collect whole blood in K2EDTA tubes. For TCRbeta analysis, collaborators shipped samples as frozen whole blood, isolated PBMCs, or DNA extracted from either of those sample types. TCRbeta CDR3 regions were amplified from genomic DNA by means of the immunoSEQ Assay, a bias-controlled multiplex PCR. The authors' pipeline ran thus. The number of nucleated cells in each sample was estimated from the amplification of reference gene primers within the assay. To quantify the absolute abundance of each unique TCRbeta CDR3 rearrangement, sequence reads were collapsed and filtered. For each sample, productive Simpson clonality was calculated by taking the square root of Simpson's diversity index across productive rearrangements. Imported from immuneACCESS, the table was reduced by TCRdb to in-frame sequences with V and J called. These copies leave out some clones; in studies compared against another copy, an unresolved V gene accounts for under half, and the cause of the remainder is not known. V and J calls and clone size are those listed in that table; D and trimming were worked out from the DNA. The table for this sample lists approximately 65,000 clones; around 85% of them were counted only once. The ten most abundant clones make up roughly 20% of the sample.

The chain was built from TRBV6-5 and TRBJ1-6, with the D gene call left open. The clonotype originates from a woman of 80 years or more with active or convalescent COVID-19. The sample consisted of peripheral blood. At the DNA level, the sequence is TGTGCCAGCAGTACGGGAGTTGAGAATTCACCCCTCCACTTT. It encodes CASSTGVENSPLHF.